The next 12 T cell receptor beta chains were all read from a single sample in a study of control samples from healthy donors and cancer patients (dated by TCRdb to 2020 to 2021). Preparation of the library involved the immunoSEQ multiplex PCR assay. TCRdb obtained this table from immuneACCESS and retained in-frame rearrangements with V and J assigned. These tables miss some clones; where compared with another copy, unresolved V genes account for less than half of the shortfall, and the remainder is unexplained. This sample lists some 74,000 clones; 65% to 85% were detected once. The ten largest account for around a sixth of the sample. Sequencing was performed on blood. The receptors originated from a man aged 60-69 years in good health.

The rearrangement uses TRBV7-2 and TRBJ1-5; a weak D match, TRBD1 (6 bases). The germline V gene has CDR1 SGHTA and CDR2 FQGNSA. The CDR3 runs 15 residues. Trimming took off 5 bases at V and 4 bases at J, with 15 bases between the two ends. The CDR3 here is CASSQIGRGNQPQHF. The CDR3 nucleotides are TGTGCCAGCAGCCAAATAGGCAGGGGAAATCAGCCCCAGCATTTT.

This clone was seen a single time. CDR3 nucleotide sequence: TGCGCCAGCAGCCAAGAGTTGTCTAGCGGGCGTACCGGGGAGCTGTTTTTT. It is translated as CASSQELSSGRTGELFF. The chain joins TRBV4-3 to TRBJ2-2; 8 bases are a match to TRBD2. The CDR3 covers 17 residues. J lost 5 bases, V lost 0 bases, and 8 bases had no gene match. Germline assignment: CDR1 LGHNA and CDR2 YSLEER.

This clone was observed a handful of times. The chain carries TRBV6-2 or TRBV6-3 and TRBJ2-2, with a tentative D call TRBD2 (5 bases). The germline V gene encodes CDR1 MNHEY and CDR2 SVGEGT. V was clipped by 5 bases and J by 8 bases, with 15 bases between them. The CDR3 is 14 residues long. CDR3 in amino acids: CASSPRTLLGELFF. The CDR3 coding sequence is TGTGCCAGCAGTCCGAGGACTTTGTTAGGGGAGCTGTTTTTT.

This CDR3 reads CASSYWAESAGVGNEQFF. In DNA, the CDR3 is TGTGCCAGCAGTTACTGGGCCGAGTCGGCGGGAGTTGGAAATGAGCAGTTCTTC. The chain uses TRBV6-2 or TRBV6-3 and TRBJ2-1, with TRBD2 matching over 7 bases. The junction had 16 bases not matched to a gene; V was cut back by 1 base and J by 7 bases. The germline gives CDR1 MNHEY, CDR2 SVGEGT. The CDR3 sequence is 18 residues long.

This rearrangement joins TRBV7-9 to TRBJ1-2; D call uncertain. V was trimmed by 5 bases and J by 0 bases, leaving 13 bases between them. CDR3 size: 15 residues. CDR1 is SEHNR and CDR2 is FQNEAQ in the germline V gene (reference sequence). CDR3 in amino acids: CASSPREAPNYGYTF. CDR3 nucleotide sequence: TGTGCCAGCAGCCCACGTGAGGCTCCTAACTATGGCTACACCTTC.

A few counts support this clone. The CDR3 sequence: CASSLTWSSGRGLPYEQYF. The CDR3 bases are TGTGCCAGCAGCTTAACGTGGTCTAGCGGGAGAGGGCTCCCCTACGAGCAGTACTTC. V usage is TRBV7-2 and J usage is TRBJ2-7; TRBD2 aligns across 10 bases. V was clipped by 2 bases and J by 2 bases; unmatched bases: 15. The CDR3 spans 19 residues. Germline V gives CDR1 SGHTA, CDR2 FQGNSA.

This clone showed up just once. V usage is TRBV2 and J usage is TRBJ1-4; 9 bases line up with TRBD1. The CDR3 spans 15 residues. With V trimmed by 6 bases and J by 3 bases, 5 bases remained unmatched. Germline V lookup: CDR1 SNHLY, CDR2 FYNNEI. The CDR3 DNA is TGTGCCAGCAGAAAACAGGGGGCGGCTAATGAAAAACTGTTTTTT. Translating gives CASRKQGAANEKLFF.

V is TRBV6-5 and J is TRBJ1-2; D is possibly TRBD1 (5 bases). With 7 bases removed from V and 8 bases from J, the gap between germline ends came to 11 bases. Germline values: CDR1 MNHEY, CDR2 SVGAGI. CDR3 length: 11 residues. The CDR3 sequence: CASTAGAGYTF. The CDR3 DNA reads TGTGCCAGCACGGCCGGGGCGGGCTACACCTTC.

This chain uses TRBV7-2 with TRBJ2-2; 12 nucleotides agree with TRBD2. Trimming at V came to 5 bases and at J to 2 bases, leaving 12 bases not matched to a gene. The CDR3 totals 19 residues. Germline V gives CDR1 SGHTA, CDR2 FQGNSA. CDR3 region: CASSHRLAGELANTGELFF. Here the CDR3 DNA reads TGTGCCAGCAGCCACCGACTAGCGGGGGAGCTTGCAAACACCGGGGAGCTGTTTTTT.

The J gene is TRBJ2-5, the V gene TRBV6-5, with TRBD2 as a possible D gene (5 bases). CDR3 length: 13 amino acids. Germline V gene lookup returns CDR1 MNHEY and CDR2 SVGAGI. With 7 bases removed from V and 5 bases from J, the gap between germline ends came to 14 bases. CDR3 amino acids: CASTRDAGETQYF. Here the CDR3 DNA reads TGTGCCAGCACCAGAGATGCGGGCGAGACCCAGTACTTC.

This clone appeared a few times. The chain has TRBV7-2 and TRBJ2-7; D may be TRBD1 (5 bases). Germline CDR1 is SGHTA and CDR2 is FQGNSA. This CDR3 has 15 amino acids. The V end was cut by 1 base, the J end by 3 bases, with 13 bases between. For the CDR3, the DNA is TGTGCCAGCAGCTTAGGGCAGGGCGTGGGCTACGAGCAGTACTTC. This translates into CASSLGQGVGYEQYF.

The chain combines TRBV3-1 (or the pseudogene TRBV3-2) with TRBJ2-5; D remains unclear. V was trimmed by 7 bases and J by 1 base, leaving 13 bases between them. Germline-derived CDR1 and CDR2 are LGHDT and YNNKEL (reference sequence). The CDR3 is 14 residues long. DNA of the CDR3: TGTGCCAGCACCTGGACGGGCGCCCAAGAGACCCAGTACTTC. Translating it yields CASTWTGAQETQYF.